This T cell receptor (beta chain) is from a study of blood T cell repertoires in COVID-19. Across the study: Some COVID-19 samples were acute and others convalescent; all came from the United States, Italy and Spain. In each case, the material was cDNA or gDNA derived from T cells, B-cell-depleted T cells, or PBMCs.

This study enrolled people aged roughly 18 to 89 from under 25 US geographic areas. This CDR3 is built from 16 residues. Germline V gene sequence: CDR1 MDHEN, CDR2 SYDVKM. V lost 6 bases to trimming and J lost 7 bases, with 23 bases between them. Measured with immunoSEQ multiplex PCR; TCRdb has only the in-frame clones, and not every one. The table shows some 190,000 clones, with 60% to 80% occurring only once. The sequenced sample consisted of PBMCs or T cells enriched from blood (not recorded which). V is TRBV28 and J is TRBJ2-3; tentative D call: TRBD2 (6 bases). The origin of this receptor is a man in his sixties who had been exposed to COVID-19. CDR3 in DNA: TGTGCCAGCAGCACTAACTTGGGGAGGTATGGAAATACGCAGTATTTT. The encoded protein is CASSTNLGRYGNTQYF. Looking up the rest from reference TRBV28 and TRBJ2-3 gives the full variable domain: DVKVTQSSRYLVKRTGEKVFLECVQDMDHENMFWYRQDPGLGLRLIYFSYDVKMKEKGDIPEGYSVSREKKERFSLILESASTNQTSMYLCASSTNLGRYGNTQYFGPGTRLTVL.